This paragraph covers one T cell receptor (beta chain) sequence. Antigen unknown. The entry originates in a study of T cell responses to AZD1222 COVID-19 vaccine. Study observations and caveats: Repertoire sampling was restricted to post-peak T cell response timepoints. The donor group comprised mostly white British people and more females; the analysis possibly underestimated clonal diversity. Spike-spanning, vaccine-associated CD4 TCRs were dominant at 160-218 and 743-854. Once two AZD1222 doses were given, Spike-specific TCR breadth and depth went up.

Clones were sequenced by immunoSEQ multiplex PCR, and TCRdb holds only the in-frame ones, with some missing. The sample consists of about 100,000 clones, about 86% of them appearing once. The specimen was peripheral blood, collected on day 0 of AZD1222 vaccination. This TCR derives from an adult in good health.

The chain's CDR3 is CASSSGTGFNQPQHF. The CDR3 bases are TGTGCCAGCAGTTCCGGGACAGGCTTCAATCAGCCCCAGCATTTT. This chain links TRBV6-5 with TRBJ1-5, with TRBD1 matching 8 bases. The CDR3 length is 15 residues. After removal of 4 bases from V and 3 bases from J, the junction contained 5 bases not matched to a gene. The germline CDR1 and CDR2 sequences are MNHEY and SVGAGI.